The 24 T cell receptor beta chains in this list originate from one sample, sequenced in a study of Graves' ophthalmopathy and Graves' hyperthyroidism (dated 2018 in TCRdb). The listed sequencing device is Illumina HiSeq 2000. For repertoire sequencing, TCR beta CDR3 regions were amplified from RNA transcripts. HTBI primers and the Qiagen OneStep RT-PCR kit were used in a first-round RT-PCR, which was followed by a second-round multiplex PCR, size selection and purification. TCRdb applied fastp at Q25 and MiXCR to the public reads, then kept only in-frame beta chains. Entries that share a CDR3 protein sequence are merged under the most common genes and DNA. This sample holds 600,000 to 650,000 distinct CDR3 sequences; about 24% were observed only once. The top ten clones comprise more than 5.5% of the sample. The source material was peripheral blood. The receptors come from a woman under 30 with stable Graves' hyperthyroidism. Some clones in this sample may be carry-over from other donors' samples. Donor details come from another sample of the same person, matched by shared clones.

This clonotype has ten or more counts. V gene TRBV2 combines with J gene TRBJ2-7, with 7 bases identical to TRBD2. The CDR3 is 14 residues long. V lost 8 bases, J lost 1 base, and 8 bases stayed unmatched. Germline-derived CDR1 and CDR2 are SNHLY and FYNNEI. The CDR3 reads CASEVSGNSYEQYF. The CDR3 DNA reads as TGTGCCAGCGAAGTCAGCGGGAATTCCTACGAGCAGTACTTC.

This clonotype was detected only a few times. A much larger clone lies one base from this, so it may be a read error. The chain uses TRBV2 and TRBJ2-7, with TRBD1 matching 10 bases. Germline-derived CDR1 and CDR2 are SNHLY and FYNNEI. Trimming cost V 8 bases and J 6 bases; bases outside gene matches: 7. The CDR3 spans 13 residues. In DNA form, the CDR3 reads TGTGCCAGCTGTCGGGACAGGGGAGGCGAGCAGTACTTC. It is translated as CASCRDRGGEQYF.

V usage is TRBV6-1 and J usage is TRBJ2-2, with D possibly matching TRBD1 (5 bases). CDR1 is MNHNS and CDR2 is SASEGT in the germline V gene. CDR3 length equals 14 residues. Deletions cut 6 bases from V and 6 bases from J, with 14 bases between. In DNA form, the CDR3 reads TGTGCCAGCAGGAAAATAGGGGTGTCCGGGGAGCTGTTTTTT. Translating it yields CASRKIGVSGELFF.

V is TRBV20-1 and J is TRBJ2-7, with D unresolved. CDR3 length: 13 amino acids. Germline CDR1 is DFQATT and CDR2 is SNEGSKA (reference sequence). Trimming pared 2 bases from V and 0 bases from J, leaving 8 bases between. Written as DNA, the CDR3 is TGCAGTGCTAGAAGACATCTCTCCTACGAGCAGTACTTC. Translating it yields CSARRHLSYEQYF.

The rearrangement joins TRBV6-1 to TRBJ1-5; D call uncertain. The CDR3 spans 14 residues. The V end lost 7 bases, the J end lost 4 bases, and 14 bases lay between the germline ends. Germline CDR1 is MNHNS and CDR2 is SASEGT. The CDR3 DNA sequence: TGTGCCAGCACGCCGGGGAGTGGGAATCAGCCCCAGCATTTT. This sequence encodes CASTPGSGNQPQHF.

This clonotype was seen ten or more times. The rearrangement uses TRBV12-3 or TRBV12-4 and TRBJ2-2, with D uncertain. Trimming cost V 5 bases and J 5 bases, with 12 bases left between them. This CDR3 comprises 14 residues. This chain's CDR3 is CASSPSETTGELFF. CDR3 coding DNA: TGTGCCAGCAGTCCTTCCGAGACTACCGGGGAGCTGTTTTTT.

This rearrangement joins TRBV7-3 to TRBJ2-5; 16 bases map to TRBD2. In germline, CDR1 is SGHTA, CDR2 FQGTGA. This CDR3 comprises 18 residues. V dropped 5 bases and J dropped 7; count of bases not matched to a gene: 13. CDR3 in amino acids: CASSPWPPGLAGGRTQYF. For the CDR3, the DNA is TGTGCCAGCAGCCCCTGGCCACCGGGACTAGCGGGGGGGAGGACCCAGTACTTC.

There are many counts of this clonotype. The chain has TRBV24-1 and TRBJ1-1; 7 bases fit TRBD1. V dropped 12 bases and J dropped 0; count of bases not matched to a gene: 6. The CDR3 runs to 13 residues. Germline V gene data show CDR1 as KGHDR and CDR2 as SFDVKD. CDR3 sequence reads: CASLDRLNTEAFF. DNA for the CDR3: TGTGCCTCCCTGGACAGGTTGAACACTGAAGCTTTCTTT.

The table lists this clonotype with many counts. The V and J genes are TRBV7-9 and TRBJ1-2; 7 nucleotides line up with TRBD1. The junction had 10 bases not matched to a gene; V was cut back by 5 bases and J by 4 bases. Germline CDR1 and CDR2: SEHNR and FQNEAQ (reference sequence). The CDR3 totals 15 residues. The CDR3 DNA sequence: TGTGCCAGCAGCCCCTCCTCCGGGACAGTCTATGGCTACACCTTC. Amino acids: CASSPSSGTVYGYTF.

This clonotype was seen a handful of times. This could be a read error, since a much larger clone is one nucleotide away. The rearrangement joins TRBV9 to TRBJ2-5; 8 nucleotides match TRBD1. CDR3 length: 13 residues. V gave up 0 bases and J gave up 12 bases; unmatched junction bases: 7. Germline V gene sequence: CDR1 SGDLS, CDR2 YYNGEE. This CDR3 is CASSVDGTGTKYF. The CDR3 nucleotides read TGTGCCAGCAGCGTAGATGGGACAGGTACCAAGTACTTC.

The chain links TRBV28 to TRBJ2-5, with TRBD1 matching over 7 bases. CDR3 length: 15 residues. Germline V gene lookup returns CDR1 MDHEN and CDR2 SYDVKM. J lost 4 bases, V lost 3 bases, and 8 bases had no gene match. The CDR3 spells CASSLGRQGPETQYF. For the CDR3, the DNA is TGTGCCAGCAGTTTGGGGAGACAGGGACCAGAGACCCAGTACTTC.

This clonotype has ten or more counts. The chain recombines TRBV6-1 with TRBJ1-5; D not resolved. CDR3 length: 14 residues. Germline lookup yields CDR1 MNHNS and CDR2 SASEGT. Trimming took off 0 bases at V and 2 bases at J, with 5 bases between the two ends. The DNA for the CDR3 is TGTGCCAGCAGTGAAGCTTGGGGCAATCAGCCCCAGCATTTT. It specifies CASSEAWGNQPQHF.

The table lists this clonotype with many counts. The gene calls are TRBV6-1 and TRBJ1-3; no reliable D call. The V end lost 4 bases, the J end lost 2 bases, and 6 bases lay between the germline ends. The germline CDR1 and CDR2 sequences are MNHNS and SASEGT. The CDR3 runs 13 residues. CDR3 amino acids: CASSVSAGNTIYF. Here the CDR3 DNA reads TGTGCCAGCAGTGTTTCAGCTGGAAACACCATATATTTT.

Written as DNA, the CDR3 is TGTGCCACCAGCAGATCGCGGACGGGAACCTACGAGCAGTACTTC. Translating it yields CATSRSRTGTYEQYF. The genes are TRBV15 and TRBJ2-7, with a weak D call TRBD2 (5 bases). Germline V gene sequence: CDR1 LNHNV, CDR2 YYDKDF (reference sequence). V lost 2 bases and J lost 2, with 13 bases in between. This CDR3 spans 15 amino acids.

The CDR3 DNA is TGTGCCAGCAGACCCCGGGTACAGGGTATTCCATCTAACTATGGCTACACCTTC. This gives the protein CASRPRVQGIPSNYGYTF. The V and J genes are TRBV6-2 or TRBV6-3 and TRBJ1-2; perhaps TRBD1 as D (6 bases). V lost 6 bases and J lost 0, with 23 bases in between. The CDR3 is 18 residues long. The germline V gene has CDR1 MNHEY and CDR2 SVGEGT.

The V gene is TRBV19, the J gene TRBJ1-2; 7 bases fit TRBD1. The CDR3 spans 15 residues. Germline V CDR1 and CDR2: LNHDA, SQIVND (reference sequence). J lost 1 base, V lost 6 bases, and 8 bases had no gene match. The CDR3 sequence is CASSQPGQLNYGYTF. The DNA for the CDR3 is TGTGCCAGTAGCCAACCGGGACAGCTTAACTATGGCTACACCTTC.

This clonotype was counted between two and nine times. This chain connects TRBV4-2 to TRBJ1-1; TRBD1 matches at 7 bases. Germline V gives CDR1 LGHNA, CDR2 YNFKEQ. Unmatched junction bases numbered 8, after V lost 6 bases and J lost 4 bases. CDR3 length equals 14 residues. CDR3 bases: TGTGCCAGCAGGGACAGGTCCCTCTTCACTGAAGCTTTCTTT. It yields the protein CASRDRSLFTEAFF.

This sequence joins TRBV7-3 and TRBJ1-5, with D maybe TRBD1 (5 bases). Germline lookup yields CDR1 SGHTA and CDR2 FQGTGA. V lost 5 bases and J lost 8, with 13 bases in between. This CDR3 has 13 residues. The CDR3 is CASSLGGDEPQHF. The CDR3 nucleotides are TGTGCCAGCAGCCTGGGGGGGGACGAGCCCCAGCATTTT.

There are a few counts of this clonotype. The V gene is TRBV11-1, the J gene TRBJ1-3, with 7 bases fitting TRBD1. CDR1 is SGHAT and CDR2 is FQDESV in the germline V gene (reference sequence). This CDR3 has 16 residues. Germline trimming cut 7 bases from V and 6 bases from J; bases unmatched to any gene: 15. CDR3 sequence: CASTPGTDSLANTIYF. In DNA, the CDR3 is TGTGCCAGCACCCCCGGGACAGATTCTCTGGCAAACACCATATATTTT.

This clonotype was counted at least ten times. The rearrangement uses TRBV7-2 and TRBJ2-7, with unresolved D. V lost 1 base and J lost 9, with 13 bases in between. The CDR3 extends over 13 amino acids. Per germline, CDR1 SGHTA and CDR2 FQGNSA. The chain's CDR3 is CASSLVGGELQYF. The DNA for the CDR3 is TGTGCCAGCAGCTTAGTCGGTGGAGAATTGCAGTACTTC.

The CDR3: CASLERGVNTEAFF. The CDR3, as DNA: TGTGCCAGCCTTGAGAGGGGGGTGAACACTGAAGCTTTCTTT. This chain uses TRBV28 with TRBJ1-1, with D maybe TRBD1 (6 bases). Trimming removed 8 bases at V and 0 bases at J, with 13 bases between. Germline assignment: CDR1 MDHEN and CDR2 SYDVKM. CDR3 length: 14 residues.

The table lists this clonotype with many counts. V and J are TRBV20-1 and TRBJ1-5; the D is unclear. The CDR3 runs to 14 residues. Trimming took off 5 bases at V and 0 bases at J, with 11 bases between the two ends. From germline, CDR1 is DFQATT and CDR2 SNEGSKA (reference sequence). The CDR3 DNA sequence: TGCAGTGCTGCAGACGGAAATAGCAATCAGCCCCAGCATTTT. This codes for CSAADGNSNQPQHF.

This clonotype appeared many times. The rearrangement uses TRBV28 and TRBJ1-2; TRBD1 matches 11 bases. CDR3 size: 15 residues. The germline CDR1 and CDR2 sequences are MDHEN and SYDVKM. V lost 3 bases and J lost 5; bases outside the gene matches: 5. Written as DNA, the CDR3 is TGTGCCAGCAGTTTCCGGGACAGGGGGGTTTATGGCTACACCTTC. It encodes CASSFRDRGVYGYTF.

This clonotype showed up many times. The chain uses TRBV4-1 and TRBJ2-7; D is undetermined. Germline lookup yields CDR1 MGHRA and CDR2 YSYEKL. V was trimmed by 4 bases and J by 6 bases, leaving 10 bases between them. This CDR3 is built from 12 residues. CDR3 bases: TGCGCCAGCAGCCTCCCAGTAGGCGAGCAGTACTTC. Translating it yields CASSLPVGEQYF.